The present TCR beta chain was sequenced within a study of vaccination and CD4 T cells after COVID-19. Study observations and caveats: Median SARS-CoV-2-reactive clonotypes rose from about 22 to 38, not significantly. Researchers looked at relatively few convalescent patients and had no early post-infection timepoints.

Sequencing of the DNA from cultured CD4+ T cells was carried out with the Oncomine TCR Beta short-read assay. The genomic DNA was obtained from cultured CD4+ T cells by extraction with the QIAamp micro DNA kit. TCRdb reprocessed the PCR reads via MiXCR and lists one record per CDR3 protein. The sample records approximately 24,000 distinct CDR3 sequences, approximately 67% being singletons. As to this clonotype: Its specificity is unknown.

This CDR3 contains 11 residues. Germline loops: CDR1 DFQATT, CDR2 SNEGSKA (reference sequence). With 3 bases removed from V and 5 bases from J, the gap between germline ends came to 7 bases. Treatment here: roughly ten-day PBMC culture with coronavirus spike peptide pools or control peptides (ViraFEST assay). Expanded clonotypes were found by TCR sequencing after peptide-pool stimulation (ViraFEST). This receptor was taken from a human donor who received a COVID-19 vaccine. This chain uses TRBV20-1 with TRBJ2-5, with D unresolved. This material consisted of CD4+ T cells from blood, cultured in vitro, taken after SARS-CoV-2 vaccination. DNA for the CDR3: TGCAGTGCTAGTAGTCTGGAGACCCAGTACTTC. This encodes CSASSLETQYF.